Listed here are 10 T cell receptor beta chains from one sample, sequenced in a study of human T cells and chemical hapten exposure. Regarding time point: pre-sensitization, week 0. Treatment defined: therapeutic diphenylcyclopropenone sensitization with weekly scalp DPC. Using its own MiXCR run on the RACE reads, TCRdb lists one record per CDR3 protein. The sample shows 60,000 to 70,000 distinct CDR3 sequences, roughly 9.8% of them seen only once. Sequenced material: whole blood, taken in connection with sensitization to the hapten diphenylcyclopropenone (DPC). The origin of the receptors is a woman between 50 and 59 years old with alopecia areata. Some clones in this sample may be carry-over from other donors' samples.

Ten or more counts support this clonotype. This sequence joins TRBV7-9 and TRBJ1-5, with D perhaps TRBD1 (6 bases). With 5 bases removed from V and 5 bases from J, the gap between germline ends came to 13 bases. Germline loops: CDR1 SEHNR, CDR2 FQNEAQ (reference sequence). The CDR3 runs 14 residues. CDR3 in amino acids: CASSVGGTYQPQHF. Here the CDR3 DNA reads TGTGCCAGCAGCGTAGGGGGTACCTATCAGCCCCAGCATTTT.

This chain joins TRBV29-1 and TRBJ2-3, with TRBD2 as a possible D gene (6 bases). The CDR3 is 15 amino acids. CDR1 is SQVTM and CDR2 is ANQGSEA in the germline V gene. Trimming removed 5 bases at V and 0 bases at J, with 15 bases between. This CDR3 is CSVSGLFQSTDTQYF. The CDR3 DNA reads as TGCAGCGTTTCCGGACTATTCCAGAGCACAGATACGCAGTATTTT.

This clonotype was recorded a few times. This rearrangement joins TRBV6-2 or TRBV6-3 to TRBJ1-5; D not resolved. The V and J ends lost 2 bases and 2 bases respectively, with 7 bases between them. The CDR3 sequence is 14 residues long. Germline V lookup: CDR1 MNHEY, CDR2 SVGEGT. Written as DNA, the CDR3 is TGTGCCAGCAGTTACGTAGGTCGCAATCAGCCCCAGCATTTT. Encoded protein: CASSYVGRNQPQHF.

In its sample, this clonotype was seen many times. This chain uses TRBV28 with TRBJ1-3; TRBD1 aligns across 8 bases. The CDR3 has 18 residues. The germline CDR1 and CDR2 sequences are MDHEN and SYDVKM. V dropped 7 bases and J dropped 4; count of bases not matched to a gene: 18. The CDR3 DNA is TGTGCCAGCATTTCGGCAGGGGGCGGAAGTTCCCTAGGAAACACCATATATTTT. Its translation: CASISAGGGSSLGNTIYF.

This clonotype was counted only a few times. The chain couples TRBV9 to TRBJ2-1; 11 bases are shared with TRBD2. The junction had 7 bases not matched to a gene; V was cut back by 4 bases and J by 7 bases. The CDR3 is 15 amino acids. Germline V CDR1 and CDR2: SGDLS, YYNGEE. CDR3 protein: CASSSSGGINNEQFF. The CDR3 DNA reads as TGTGCCAGCAGCTCTAGCGGGGGGATCAATAATGAGCAGTTCTTC.

CDR3 nucleotides: TGTGCCAGCAGCTTCTCAAGTGTGCAAGGGGAGCTGTTTTTT. It encodes CASSFSSVQGELFF. The V and J genes are TRBV7-9 and TRBJ2-2, with D unclear. This CDR3 region has 14 residues. Trimming removed 3 bases from V and 8 bases from J, with 13 bases in between. Germline V CDR1 and CDR2: SEHNR, FQNEAQ (reference sequence).

This clonotype is judged medium-sized. The chain joins TRBV20-1 to TRBJ2-1; the match to TRBD2 covers 14 bases. Per the germline V gene, CDR1 is DFQATT and CDR2 is SNEGSKA (reference sequence). The V gene end was trimmed by 6 bases and the J gene end by 6 bases; junction bases not matched to a gene: 10. CDR3 length equals 16 residues. CDR3 sequence reads: CSAESGTSGRVNEQFF. The CDR3 coding sequence is TGCAGTGCGGAAAGCGGGACTAGCGGGAGAGTCAATGAGCAGTTCTTC.

The table lists this clonotype with many counts. The chain employs TRBV20-1 and TRBJ1-1; tentatively, D is TRBD1 (5 bases). CDR3 length equals 14 residues. In germline, CDR1 is DFQATT, CDR2 SNEGSKA (reference sequence). Trimming took 6 bases from V and 4 from J, leaving 18 bases between them. CDR3 amino acids: CSAVRQGITTEAFF. CDR3 in DNA: TGCAGTGCCGTAAGGCAGGGAATAACCACTGAAGCTTTCTTT.

The table lists this clonotype with many counts. The CDR3 is CASSFLDMNTEAFF. The CDR3 coding sequence is TGTGCCAGCAGCTTTCTGGACATGAACACTGAAGCTTTCTTT. The rearrangement links TRBV5-6 to TRBJ1-1, with D perhaps matching TRBD1 (5 bases). V lost 2 bases and J 0 bases, leaving 8 bases between the germline ends. The CDR3 is made up of 14 amino acids. The germline V gene encodes CDR1 SGHDT and CDR2 YYEEEE.

In this sample, this clonotype turned up many times. The chain is built from TRBV28 and TRBJ2-7; D perhaps matches TRBD2 (5 bases). V was shortened by 6 bases and J by 2 bases, with 11 bases between the two germline ends. CDR3 length equals 13 residues. The germline CDR1 and CDR2 sequences are MDHEN and SYDVKM. CDR3 sequence: CASRNPGTYEQYF. For the CDR3, the DNA is TGTGCCAGCAGGAACCCCGGGACCTACGAGCAGTACTTC.